These T cell receptor beta chains were read from a single sample in a study of T-cell reconstitution after alpha-beta-depleted transplantation in children. TCRdb ran MiXCR on the PCR reads and lists one entry per CDR3 protein. The table lists around 100,000 distinct CDR3 sequences, 10% of them singletons, with approximately 36% in the top ten. The sequences come from PBMCs, collected before TCRalphabeta/CD19-depleted stem cell transplant. The receptors derive from a boy aged 2 to 9 with acute lymphoblastic leukemia, due to receive a stem cell transplant. Both conserved end residues are part of each CDR3. Fields, in order: clone size, J gene, D gene, V gene, CDR3 protein, CDR3 DNA. D genes are given only for firm matches. Clone size appears in some rows only: once, few, many, or a class for an expanded clone.

size: NA; J: TRBJ1-2; D: NA; V: TRBV20-1; CDR3: CSARDRGSSGYTF; DNA: TGCAGTGCTAGAGATCGGGGATCTAGCGGCTACACCTTC
size: few; J: TRBJ2-3; D: NA; V: TRBV6-6; CDR3: CASRPLAGDTQYF; DNA: TGTGCCAGCCGCCCCTTGGCGGGAGATACGCAGTATTTT
size: NA; J: TRBJ1-1; D: NA; V: TRBV7-9; CDR3: CASSQHRVLNTEAFF; DNA: TGTGCCAGCAGCCAACACAGGGTCTTAAACACTGAAGCTTTCTTT
size: NA; J: TRBJ2-3; D: TRBD2; V: TRBV3-1; CDR3: CASSRTSGSAQYF; DNA: TGTGCCAGCAGCCGTACTAGCGGGAGCGCCCAGTATTTT
size: NA; J: TRBJ2-3; D: TRBD1; V: TRBV28; CDR3: CASSFFGTGGTDTQYF; DNA: TGTGCCAGCAGTTTCTTCGGGACAGGGGGCACAGATACGCAGTATTTT
size: few; J: TRBJ2-1; D: TRBD2; V: TRBV2; CDR3: CASTSPAGAPRGNEQFF; DNA: TGTGCCAGCACCTCCCCAGCGGGAGCCCCGAGGGGCAATGAGCAGTTCTTC
size: NA; J: TRBJ1-1; D: NA; V: TRBV5-6; CDR3: CASSLPGGGTEAFF; DNA: TGTGCCAGCAGCTTACCGGGGGGGGGAACTGAAGCTTTCTTT
size: few; J: TRBJ2-5; D: NA; V: TRBV5-1; CDR3: CASSTGQEGETQYF; DNA: TGCGCCAGCAGCACAGGACAAGAGGGAGAGACCCAGTACTTC
size: many; J: TRBJ2-1; D: NA; V: TRBV5-1; CDR3: CASSSVGLSSYNEQFF; DNA: TGCGCCAGCAGCTCGGTGGGTTTGAGCTCCTACAATGAGCAGTTCTTC
size: few; J: TRBJ2-7; D: NA; V: TRBV7-8; CDR3: CASSLVVTPRRDKRGEQYF; DNA: TGTGCCAGCAGCTTAGTGGTGACCCCCCGCCGGGATAAGAGAGGGGAGCAGTACTTC
size: many; J: TRBJ2-7; D: NA; V: TRBV14; CDR3: CASSQERSYEQYF; DNA: TGTGCCAGCAGCCAAGAAAGGAGCTACGAGCAGTACTTC
size: NA; J: TRBJ2-2; D: TRBD1; V: TRBV11-2; CDR3: CASSFGTDSITGELFF; DNA: TGTGCCAGCAGCTTTGGGACAGACTCTATTACCGGGGAGCTGTTTTTT
size: many; J: TRBJ2-1; D: TRBD2; V: TRBV6-5; CDR3: CASTSGAGGNNEQFF; DNA: TGTGCCAGCACCTCAGGAGCGGGAGGTAACAATGAGCAGTTCTTC
size: many; J: TRBJ2-7; D: TRBD2; V: TRBV20-1; CDR3: CSADGLAGGPSSYEQYF; DNA: TGCAGTGCCGATGGACTAGCGGGAGGGCCGAGCTCCTACGAGCAGTACTTC
size: NA; J: TRBJ2-3; D: TRBD1; V: TRBV25-1; CDR3: CASSEDRADTQYF; DNA: TGTGCCAGCAGTGAGGACAGGGCGGATACGCAGTATTTT
size: NA; J: TRBJ1-4; D: NA; V: TRBV18; CDR3: CASSPGRNEKLFF; DNA: TGTGCCAGCTCACCTGGAAGGAATGAAAAACTGTTTTTT
size: NA; J: TRBJ1-1; D: NA; V: TRBV30; CDR3: CAWSAPSDRMNTEAFF; DNA: TGTGCCTGGAGTGCTCCCTCCGACAGGATGAACACTGAAGCTTTCTTT
size: NA; J: TRBJ2-7; D: TRBD2; V: TRBV5-1; CDR3: CASSPSGMAVEQYF; DNA: TGCGCCAGCAGCCCGAGCGGGATGGCGGTCGAGCAGTACTTC
size: once; J: TRBJ2-6; D: TRBD2; V: TRBV12-3/TRBV12-4; CDR3: CASCLRLAGGASGANVLTF; DNA: TGTGCCAGCTGTTTACGACTAGCGGGAGGGGCGTCCGGGGCCAACGTCCTGACTTTC
size: NA; J: TRBJ2-7; D: NA; V: TRBV12-3/TRBV12-4; CDR3: CASSLARRGLAGSRVRNSYEQYF; DNA: TGTGCCAGCAGTTTAGCCCGCAGGGGGCTAGCGGGAAGTCGGGTGAGGAACTCCTACGAGCAGTACTTC
size: many; J: TRBJ2-2; D: TRBD2; V: TRBV18; CDR3: CASSPEPGGPSGELFF; DNA: TGTGCCAGCTCACCAGAACCGGGAGGGCCCTCCGGGGAGCTGTTTTTT
size: many; J: TRBJ2-1; D: NA; V: TRBV4-1; CDR3: CASSQDLSGEEQFF; DNA: TGCGCCAGCAGCCAAGATTTATCGGGGGAAGAGCAGTTCTTC
size: NA; J: TRBJ2-7; D: TRBD2; V: TRBV6-5; CDR3: CASSYGSSGSFSYEQYF; DNA: TGTGCCAGCAGTTACGGTTCTAGCGGGAGCTTCTCCTACGAGCAGTACTTC
size: NA; J: TRBJ2-5; D: NA; V: TRBV29-1; CDR3: CSAAWGRGQETQYF; DNA: TGCAGCGCTGCTTGGGGCAGGGGACAAGAGACCCAGTACTTC
size: once; J: TRBJ1-3; D: NA; V: TRBV5-1; CDR3: CASSPGLAGNTIYF; DNA: TGCGCCAGCAGCCCAGGGTTAGCTGGAAACACCATATATTTT
size: many; J: TRBJ2-7; D: TRBD2; V: TRBV5-1; CDR3: CASSPREVSQPGTSVYEQYF; DNA: TGCGCCAGCAGCCCCCGGGAGGTCTCTCAACCCGGGACTAGCGTCTACGAGCAGTACTTC
size: few; J: TRBJ1-1; D: NA; V: TRBV2; CDR3: CASVGSMNTEAFF; DNA: TGTGCCAGCGTGGGGTCCATGAACACTGAAGCTTTCTTT
size: NA; J: TRBJ2-4; D: NA; V: TRBV20-1; CDR3: CSAIDRRRALGGNIQYF; DNA: TGCAGTGCTATCGACAGGAGAAGGGCCTTAGGGGGAAACATTCAGTACTTC
size: NA; J: TRBJ2-1; D: NA; V: TRBV7-9; CDR3: CASSLGGPSSYNEQFF; DNA: TGTGCCAGCAGCTTAGGGGGGCCAAGCTCCTACAATGAGCAGTTCTTC
size: NA; J: TRBJ2-1; D: TRBD2; V: TRBV7-9; CDR3: CATSTTRASGSIGEQFF; DNA: TGTGCCACCTCGACAACCCGGGCTAGCGGGAGTATAGGTGAGCAGTTCTTC
size: few; J: TRBJ1-1; D: NA; V: TRBV19; CDR3: CASSIGLPGNTEAFF; DNA: TGTGCCAGTAGTATAGGGCTCCCGGGCAACACTGAAGCTTTCTTT
size: few; J: TRBJ2-5; D: NA; V: TRBV7-6; CDR3: CASSPGTGVQETQYF; DNA: TGTGCCAGCAGCCCGGGGACCGGGGTACAAGAGACCCAGTACTTC
size: NA; J: TRBJ2-4; D: TRBD1; V: TRBV29-1; CDR3: CSVLTGGYIQYF; DNA: TGCAGCGTCTTAACAGGGGGCTACATTCAGTACTTC
size: few; J: TRBJ1-1; D: NA; V: TRBV3-1; CDR3: CASSQVLIRGSEAFF; DNA: TGTGCCAGCAGCCAAGTATTGATCCGAGGGTCTGAAGCTTTCTTT
size: few; J: TRBJ1-3; D: NA; V: TRBV15; CDR3: CATSSRTEGNTIYF; DNA: TGTGCCACCAGCAGCCGGACAGAGGGAAACACCATATATTTT
size: many; J: TRBJ1-2; D: TRBD1; V: TRBV12-3/TRBV12-4; CDR3: CASSPPGQGAGYGYTF; DNA: TGTGCCAGCAGTCCGCCCGGACAGGGGGCAGGATATGGCTACACCTTC
size: many; J: TRBJ2-1; D: NA; V: TRBV3-1; CDR3: CASSPGAGSYNEQFF; DNA: TGTGCCAGCAGCCCCGGGGCAGGATCGTACAATGAGCAGTTCTTC
size: NA; J: TRBJ2-7; D: NA; V: TRBV2; CDR3: CASGGFYEQYF; DNA: TGTGCCAGCGGCGGGTTCTACGAGCAGTACTTC
size: few; J: TRBJ2-2; D: TRBD1; V: TRBV7-7; CDR3: CASSRTGDTGELFF; DNA: TGTGCCAGCAGCCGGACAGGAGACACCGGGGAGCTGTTTTTT
size: NA; J: TRBJ2-1; D: NA; V: TRBV4-1; CDR3: CASRGTSSYNEQFF; DNA: TGCGCCAGCAGAGGCACGAGCTCCTACAATGAGCAGTTCTTC
size: few; J: TRBJ1-6; D: NA; V: TRBV7-8; CDR3: CASSLDRGSGSPLHF; DNA: TGTGCCAGCAGCTTAGATCGCGGTAGCGGGTCACCCCTCCACTTT
size: NA; J: TRBJ1-5; D: TRBD1; V: TRBV18; CDR3: CASSPDRVANQPQHF; DNA: TGTGCCAGCTCACCTGACAGGGTGGCCAATCAGCCCCAGCATTTT
size: many; J: TRBJ2-1; D: TRBD2; V: TRBV7-2; CDR3: CASSLTSGVNEQFF; DNA: TGTGCCAGCAGCTTAACTAGCGGGGTGAATGAGCAGTTCTTC
size: many; J: TRBJ1-1; D: NA; V: TRBV5-5; CDR3: CASSLNSLFF; DNA: TGTGCCAGCAGCCTAAATTCACTTTTCTTT
size: few; J: TRBJ2-6; D: NA; V: TRBV5-1; CDR3: CASSFRGANVLTF; DNA: TGCGCCAGCAGCTTCCGGGGGGCCAACGTCCTGACTTTC